Below, 31 T cell receptor beta chains from the same sample are listed, as sequenced in a study of T-cell reconstitution after alpha-beta-depleted transplantation in children. The TCRbeta library was prepared with unique molecular identifiers. Each CDR3 protein is one row after TCRdb ran MiXCR on the PCR reads. The table lists roughly 500,000 distinct CDR3 sequences, approximately 29% of them singletons, with 2% to 2.5% in the top ten. Sequencing was performed on PBMCs from the stem cell graft donor, taken from the stem cell graft. These receptors came from a human donor who donated a stem cell graft to a child with aplastic anemia.

The chain employs TRBV28 and TRBJ1-4; 9 bases are shared with TRBD1. This CDR3 contains 15 residues. The ends lost 5 bases at V and 1 base at J; junction bases unmatched: 2. Germline lookup yields CDR1 MDHEN and CDR2 SYDVKM. The CDR3 sequence is CASSMTGGTNEKLFF. CDR3 sequence (DNA): TGTGCCAGCAGTATGACAGGGGGAACTAATGAAAAACTGTTTTTT.

CDR3 in amino acids: CASSLAGRVAEAFF. In DNA, the CDR3 is TGCGCCAGCAGCTTGGCCGGCCGGGTCGCTGAAGCTTTCTTT. The chain links TRBV5-1 to TRBJ1-1; D unresolved. Germline CDR1 SGHRS, CDR2 YFSETQ. V gave up 0 bases and J gave up 6 bases, with 12 bases separating them. The length of the CDR3 is 14 residues. Combining the CDR3 with reference TRBV5-1 and TRBJ1-1 gives the whole variable domain KAGVTQTPRYLIKTRGQQVTLSCSPISGHRSVSWYQQTPGQGLQFLFEYFSETQRNKGNFPGRFSGRQFSNSRSEMNVSTLELGDSALYLCASSLAGRVAEAFFGQGTRLTVV.

This clonotype was seen a few times. J is TRBJ2-3 and V is TRBV6-5; D call uncertain. Trimming shortened V by 0 bases and J by 4 bases, and 8 bases separated the two germline ends. This CDR3 has 14 residues. CDR1 is MNHEY, CDR2 SVGAGI, per germline. The CDR3 spells CASSYSIRPDTQYF. The CDR3 DNA reads TGTGCCAGCAGTTACTCAATCCGCCCAGATACGCAGTATTTT.

This chain connects TRBV7-2 to TRBJ2-7; 9 positions agree with TRBD1. CDR3 size: 14 residues. The germline gives CDR1 SGHTA, CDR2 FQGNSA. V was clipped by 3 bases and J by 3 bases; unmatched bases: 3. In nucleotides, the CDR3 is TGTGCCAGCAGCTTCGACAGGGGGGGCTACGAGCAGTACGTC. Its protein is CASSFDRGGYEQYV.

The V call is TRBV9, the J call TRBJ2-1; 8 positions agree with TRBD2. J lost 7 bases, V lost 0 bases, and 3 bases had no gene match. The CDR3 is 14 amino acids. CDR1 is SGDLS and CDR2 is YYNGEE in the germline V gene. CDR3 DNA: TGTGCCAGCAGCGTAGCGGGAGGGTCGAATGAGCAGTTCTTC. It translates to CASSVAGGSNEQFF.

This chain links TRBV4-2 with TRBJ2-7; 11 bases line up with TRBD2. The CDR3 is made up of 15 amino acids. Looked up from germline, CDR1 is LGHNA and CDR2 is YNFKEQ. V was clipped by 0 bases and J by 6 bases; unmatched bases: 4. The CDR3 DNA reads TGTGCCAGCAGCCAAGATACTAGCGGGAGATTCGAGCAGTACTTC. Translating it yields CASSQDTSGRFEQYF.

Only a few counts were recorded for this clonotype. The V and J genes are TRBV5-1 and TRBJ2-7; D might be TRBD2 (6 bases). The CDR3 totals 15 residues. From germline, CDR1 is SGHRS and CDR2 YFSETQ. V lost 0 bases, J lost 2 bases, and 12 bases lay in between. CDR3 in DNA: TGCGCCAGCAGCTTGGTGGGAGGACTAACCTACGAGCAGTACTTC. Translation gives CASSLVGGLTYEQYF.

This chain joins TRBV29-1 and TRBJ2-1; TRBD2 agrees at 7 bases. This CDR3 contains 12 residues. Germline CDR1 SQVTM, CDR2 ANQGSEA. V dropped 6 bases and J dropped 4; count of bases not matched to a gene: 3. CDR3 amino acids: CSVAGNYNEQFF. DNA of the CDR3: TGCAGCGTAGCGGGGAATTACAATGAGCAGTTCTTC.

This clonotype has more than one count but fewer than ten. The V gene is TRBV24-1, the J gene TRBJ2-1, with D unresolved. Germline lookup yields CDR1 KGHDR and CDR2 SFDVKD. The V end was cut by 6 bases, the J end by 8 bases, with 13 bases between. This CDR3 region has 13 residues. The DNA for the CDR3 is TGTGCCACCAGTTTTGGGAACGAGGATGAGCAGTTCTTC. Its protein is CATSFGNEDEQFF.

V is TRBV19 and J is TRBJ2-1, with 7 positions matching TRBD1. Trimming removed 5 bases from V and 5 bases from J; junction bases left unmatched: 9. The CDR3 length is 15 residues. Per the germline V gene, CDR1 is LNHDA and CDR2 is SQIVND (reference sequence). The CDR3 spells CASSPRTGLNNEQFF. The CDR3 region has the DNA TGTGCCAGTAGTCCCCGGACAGGTCTTAACAATGAGCAGTTCTTC.

The chain combines TRBV20-1 with TRBJ2-3; D may be TRBD2 (7 bases). The V gene lost 3 bases and the J gene lost 4 bases, with 14 bases spanning the gap. This CDR3 is built from 14 residues. Per the germline V gene, CDR1 is DFQATT and CDR2 is SNEGSKA (reference sequence). In DNA form, the CDR3 reads TGCAGTGCTAGCTCCCCGGGGGGCGCAGATACGCAGTATTTT. Translation gives CSASSPGGADTQYF.

The chain employs TRBV7-2 and TRBJ1-1; the D is unclear. The CDR3 is 13 amino acids. Germline V lookup: CDR1 SGHTA, CDR2 FQGNSA. Trimming shortened V by 1 base and J by 5 bases, and 8 bases separated the two germline ends. The DNA for the CDR3 is TGTGCCAGCAGCTTAGTCAGACGGACTGAAGCTTTCTTT. Its translation: CASSLVRRTEAFF. Together with reference TRBV7-2 and TRBJ1-1, the CDR3 gives the full variable domain: GAGVSQSPSNKVTEKGKDVELRCDPISGHTALYWYRQSLGQGLEFLIYFQGNSAPDKSGLPSDRFSAERTGGSVSTLTIQRTQQEDSAVYLCASSLVRRTEAFFGQGTRLTVV.

V is TRBV27 and J is TRBJ2-3; 8 bases agree with TRBD2. The CDR3 consists of 15 residues. The J segment lost 1 base and the V segment lost 4 bases, leaving 4 bases of the junction unmatched. The germline CDR1 and CDR2 sequences are MNHEY and SMNVEV (reference sequence). The CDR3 region is CASSSAGVGTDTQYF. CDR3 nucleotide sequence: TGTGCCAGCAGTTCAGCGGGAGTGGGCACAGATACGCAGTATTTT.

The chain carries TRBV19 and TRBJ1-5, with D hard to call. This CDR3 contains 16 residues. Trimming removed 6 bases from V and 0 bases from J, with 15 bases in between. In germline, CDR1 is LNHDA, CDR2 SQIVND (reference sequence). For the CDR3, the DNA is TGTGCCAGTAGCCGAGCGCCCGACATTAGCAATCAGCCCCAGCATTTT. Translated: CASSRAPDISNQPQHF.

The chain carries TRBV29-1 and TRBJ2-1, with 9 bases that match TRBD2. The germline gives CDR1 SQVTM, CDR2 ANQGSEA. Unmatched junction bases numbered 14, after V lost 8 bases and J lost 9 bases. The CDR3 contains 14 residues. CDR3 nucleotides: TGCAGCTTATCCGGGCTAGCGGGGATAAGTGAGCAGTTCTTC. Protein: CSLSGLAGISEQFF.

This rearrangement joins TRBV4-2 to TRBJ2-1; D is perhaps TRBD1 (6 bases). This CDR3 comprises 17 residues. V was pared by 0 bases and J by 6 bases, with 18 bases between. Germline V gives CDR1 LGHNA, CDR2 YNFKEQ. CDR3 sequence: CASSQEGTSRGGNEQFF. The CDR3 nucleotides read TGTGCCAGCAGCCAAGAGGGAACCAGTCGAGGGGGCAATGAGCAGTTCTTC.

This clonotype has a handful of counts. The chain recombines TRBV10-3 with TRBJ1-5; D is uncertain. Trimming left V 11 bases short and J 6 bases short, with 11 bases between. Germline CDR1 and CDR2: ENHRY and SYGVKD. The CDR3 length is 11 residues. Here the CDR3 reads CASPEGQPQHF. As DNA, the CDR3 is TGTGCCTCCCCGGAGGGTCAGCCCCAGCATTTT.

The genes are TRBV30 and TRBJ2-1; 7 positions agree with TRBD2. CDR3 size: 15 residues. Per germline, CDR1 GTSNPN and CDR2 SVGIG (reference sequence). The trim removed 0 bases at V and 8 bases at J, leaving 10 bases unmatched. The CDR3 spells CAWSVRWRETDEQFF. CDR3 coding DNA: TGTGCCTGGAGTGTAAGGTGGCGGGAGACCGATGAGCAGTTCTTC.

This clonotype occurred a few times. V usage is TRBV12-3 or TRBV12-4 and J usage is TRBJ1-3, with D unresolved. CDR3 length equals 14 residues. Trimming removed 9 bases at V and 0 bases at J, with 12 bases between. The CDR3: CASTNDSSGNTIYF. The DNA for the CDR3 is TGTGCCAGTACAAATGACTCCTCTGGAAACACCATATATTTT.

The J gene is TRBJ2-3, the V gene TRBV21-1; the DNA was not used to check the table's D call, TRBD1. TRBV21-1 is a documented pseudogene. The CDR3 totals 11 residues. CDR3 in DNA: TGTGGGGCGACGAGCACAGATACGCAGTATTTT. Translating gives CGATSTDTQYF.

The chain combines TRBV7-8 with TRBJ2-3; TRBD1 agrees at 8 bases. The V segment lost 4 bases and the J segment 4 bases; nucleotides outside the gene matches: 10. The CDR3 is 16 residues long. Germline loops: CDR1 SGHVS, CDR2 FQNEAQ. As DNA, the CDR3 is TGTGCCAGCAGCTCACGGAGGACAGGGCTCCCAGATACGCAGTATTTT. Translation: CASSSRRTGLPDTQYF.

This rearrangement joins TRBV20-1 to TRBJ1-1; D perhaps matches TRBD1 (6 bases). V lost 4 bases to trimming and J lost 1 base, with 13 bases between them. CDR1 is DFQATT, CDR2 SNEGSKA, per germline (reference sequence). The CDR3 totals 14 residues. The CDR3 nucleotides are TGCAGTGCTACCGACAGAGGGGGGAACACTGAAGCTTTCTTT. Protein sequence: CSATDRGGNTEAFF.

The rearrangement joins TRBV19 to TRBJ1-5, with D perhaps matching TRBD1 (5 bases). Germline V lookup: CDR1 LNHDA, CDR2 SQIVND (reference sequence). V gave up 7 bases and J gave up 1 base, with 8 bases separating them. The length of the CDR3 is 13 residues. The CDR3, as DNA: TGTGCCAGTAATCGACAGAGCAATCAGCCCCAGCATTTT. This codes for CASNRQSNQPQHF.

J is TRBJ1-2 and V is TRBV5-1; weak D call: TRBD1 (5 bases). CDR3 size: 15 residues. Germline V gene sequence: CDR1 SGHRS, CDR2 YFSETQ. V lost 0 bases and J lost 6, with 15 bases in between. CDR3 bases: TGCGCCAGCAGCTTGGCTGCTTTGAGAGGGGATGGCTACACCTTC. Its protein product is CASSLAALRGDGYTF.

The V call is TRBV29-1, the J call TRBJ2-2; 12 bases line up with TRBD2. The CDR3 has 14 amino acids. Losses at the gene ends were 6 bases for V and 3 bases for J; bases not matched to a gene: 2. CDR1 is SQVTM, CDR2 ANQGSEA, per germline. Here the CDR3 DNA reads TGCAGCGTGCGACTAGCGGGAGACACCGGGGAGCTGTTTTTT. It is translated as CSVRLAGDTGELFF.

This rearrangement joins TRBV20-1 to TRBJ2-2; D is unresolved. The germline V gene has CDR1 DFQATT and CDR2 SNEGSKA (reference sequence). Trimming pared 6 bases from V and 5 bases from J, leaving 10 bases between. The CDR3 length is 12 residues. The CDR3 region has the DNA TGCAGTGCACCTCGGACGACCGGGGAGCTGTTTTTT. It is translated as CSAPRTTGELFF.

The sample holds a few counts of this clonotype. This chain uses TRBV5-8 with TRBJ2-3; 11 bases are a match to TRBD2. With V trimmed by 4 bases and J by 4 bases, 5 bases remained unmatched. This CDR3 is 15 amino acids long. CDR1 SGHTS and CDR2 YDEGEE come from the germline V gene. For the CDR3, the DNA is TGTGCCAGCAGCCCGTTACTAGCGGGAGCAGATACGCAGTATTTT. Protein product: CASSPLLAGADTQYF.

The rearrangement joins TRBV5-1 to TRBJ1-6; 8 positions match TRBD1. The CDR3 has 14 amino acids. Germline lookup yields CDR1 SGHRS and CDR2 YFSETQ. The junction had 6 bases not matched to a gene; V was cut back by 6 bases and J by 7 bases. The CDR3 sequence: CASNAGQVNSPLHF. CDR3 bases: TGCGCCAGCAACGCGGGACAGGTGAATTCACCCCTCCACTTT.

This clonotype was counted between two and nine times. The J gene is TRBJ1-4, the V gene TRBV14; D gene unclear. The CDR3 sequence is 17 residues long. Between the trimmed V and J ends, which lost 1 base and 4 bases, there was a span of 16 bases. The V gene's germline CDR1 is SGHDN and CDR2 FVKESK. The CDR3, as DNA: TGTGCCAGCAGCCAAGGAATGAGTGCGCTTGATAATGAAAAACTGTTTTTT. Encoded protein: CASSQGMSALDNEKLFF.

This clonotype was counted a few times. The chain recombines TRBV29-1 with TRBJ1-5; 8 bases map to TRBD1. Germline lookup yields CDR1 SQVTM and CDR2 ANQGSEA. The V gene end was trimmed by 7 bases and the J gene end by 6 bases; junction bases not matched to a gene: 8. The CDR3 covers 13 residues. The CDR3: CSAGQGFGQPQHF. The CDR3 DNA follows: TGCAGCGCTGGACAGGGTTTTGGTCAGCCCCAGCATTTT.

This clonotype was observed a handful of times. This sequence joins TRBV10-3 and TRBJ2-2; D assignment may be TRBD1 or TRBD2 (5 bases each). CDR3 size: 17 residues. The ends were cut back, 0 bases at V and 0 bases at J, with 11 bases in the middle. Germline CDR1 ENHRY, CDR2 SYGVKD. CDR3 bases: TGTGCCATCAGTGAGTCTCCCCCGGGGCCGAACACCGGGGAGCTGTTTTTT. Amino acid sequence: CAISESPPGPNTGELFF.